The 10 T cell receptor beta chains in this list originate from one sample, sequenced in a study of shared clonotypes between healthy human individuals. Profiled with immunoSEQ multiplex PCR; TCRdb holds only in-frame clones, not every one. The sample records approximately 710,000 clones, around 91% being singletons. Material: memory CD8+ T cells from PBMCs. Documented subset: CD45RO+ cells pooled with CCR7-negative TemRA cells. Receptor source: a man between 18 and 29 years old in good health. Some clones in this sample may be carry-over from other donors' samples.

With respect to this clone: Other nucleotide sequences in the sample specify the same CDR3. The gene calls are TRBV27 and TRBJ2-7; no clear D. There are 11 residues in the CDR3. V dropped 3 bases and J dropped 5 bases, with 5 bases sitting between them. Germline V gene sequence: CDR1 MNHEY, CDR2 SMNVEV (reference sequence). CDR3 loop: CASSFGHEQYF. The CDR3 coding sequence is TGTGCCAGCAGTTTTGGCCACGAGCAGTACTTC.

The CDR3 sequence is CASSQPWTVLAKNIQYF. The CDR3 DNA follows: TGTGCCAGCAGCCAACCCTGGACAGTACTAGCCAAAAACATTCAGTACTTC. The chain combines TRBV4-2 with TRBJ2-4; D possibly corresponds to TRBD1 (6 bases). Deletions cut 2 bases from V and 0 bases from J, with 14 bases between. CDR3 length: 17 amino acids. Germline CDR1 reads LGHNA; CDR2 reads YNFKEQ.

The rearrangement links TRBV5-6 to TRBJ1-2; the D is unclear. The CDR3 covers 16 residues. With 0 bases removed from V and 3 bases from J, the gap between germline ends came to 15 bases. CDR1 and CDR2 from the germline V gene are SGHDT and YYEEEE. CDR3 DNA: TGTGCCAGCAGCTTGGTCTCTGCAATGTGGGACTATGGCTACACCTTC. This encodes CASSLVSAMWDYGYTF.

The V and J genes are TRBV27 and TRBJ2-7, with D hard to call. CDR3 length equals 13 residues. Trimming left V 5 bases short and J 3 bases short, with 11 bases between. Germline values: CDR1 MNHEY, CDR2 SMNVEV (reference sequence). The DNA of the CDR3 is TGTGCCAGCAGTCCCCAACCCTTCTACGAGCAGTACTTC. Amino acids: CASSPQPFYEQYF.

The CDR3 sequence: CASSLWTSGSLEQYF. CDR3 coding DNA: TGCGCCAGCAGCTTGTGGACTAGCGGGAGTCTCGAGCAGTACTTC. The chain employs TRBV5-1 and TRBJ2-7; TRBD2 aligns across 13 bases. The CDR3 sequence is 15 residues long. The V segment lost 1 base and the J segment 6 bases; nucleotides outside the gene matches: 4. Germline CDR1 reads SGHRS; CDR2 reads YFSETQ. Based on the CDR3 plus reference TRBV5-1 and TRBJ2-7, the full variable domain is KAGVTQTPRYLIKTRGQQVTLSCSPISGHRSVSWYQQTPGQGLQFLFEYFSETQRNKGNFPGRFSGRQFSNSRSEMNVSTLELGDSALYLCASSLWTSGSLEQYFGPGTRLTVT.

The J gene is TRBJ2-7, the V gene TRBV6-5; 8 positions agree with TRBD1. Unmatched junction bases numbered 8, after V lost 0 bases and J lost 4 bases. This CDR3 has 16 residues. Germline CDR1 is MNHEY and CDR2 is SVGAGI. This chain's CDR3 is CASSYSPRTGSYEQYF. The CDR3 DNA is TGTGCCAGCAGTTACTCCCCTAGGACAGGGAGTTACGAGCAGTACTTC.

The chain joins TRBV4-2 to TRBJ2-7; 8 bases match TRBD1. Germline V gene data show CDR1 as LGHNA and CDR2 as YNFKEQ. With V trimmed by 3 bases and J by 0 bases, 7 bases remained unmatched. The CDR3 length is 16 residues. This CDR3 reads CASSQLQGDLSYEQYF. The CDR3 nucleotides read TGTGCCAGCAGCCAGCTACAGGGGGATCTCTCCTACGAGCAGTACTTC.

The V and J genes are TRBV5-1 and TRBJ1-1; 9 bases agree with TRBD1. This CDR3 region has 16 residues. Trimming took 2 bases from V and 1 from J; bases not matched to a gene: 6. Looked up from germline, CDR1 is SGHRS and CDR2 is YFSETQ. The CDR3 DNA sequence: TGCGCCAGCAGCTTTGAGCCGGGACAGGGGAACACTGAAGCTTTCTTT. It codes for CASSFEPGQGNTEAFF.

The chain employs TRBV29-1 and TRBJ1-2; D uncertain. The CDR3 length is 13 residues. Germline CDR1 SQVTM, CDR2 ANQGSEA. Deletions cut 3 bases from V and 5 bases from J, with 13 bases between. CDR3 DNA sequence: TGCAGCGTTGACGGGCCTGGGCCTTATGGCTACACCTTC. Protein product: CSVDGPGPYGYTF.

The chain combines TRBV6-5 with TRBJ1-1; the D gene is possibly TRBD1 (6 bases). There are 15 residues in the CDR3. Trimming pared 4 bases from V and 1 base from J, leaving 13 bases between. Germline assignment: CDR1 MNHEY and CDR2 SVGAGI. The CDR3 loop reads CASSSLRGGNTEAFF. The CDR3 nucleotides are TGTGCCAGCAGTTCGCTCAGGGGCGGGAACACTGAAGCTTTCTTT.